The 29 T cell receptor beta chains given below trace back to one sample, sequenced in a study of cytomegalovirus exposure and HLA in healthy donors. 13 Jbeta primers and 60 Vbeta primers were used for the PCR. Measured with immunoSEQ multiplex PCR; TCRdb has only the in-frame clones, and not every one. Recorded here are about 140,000 clones; the top ten clones represent roughly 2.5%. Sequenced input: PBMCs. The receptors come from a middle-aged man in good health and CMV-seronegative.

The rearrangement links TRBV25-1 to TRBJ2-5; 8 positions match TRBD2. Looked up from germline, CDR1 is MGHDK and CDR2 is SYGVNS. V shed 3 bases, J shed 5 bases, and the junction held 11 bases outside the gene matches. The CDR3 runs 16 residues. The CDR3 loop is CASSDPREGGTETQYF. The CDR3 bases are TGTGCCAGCAGTGACCCCCGGGAGGGAGGTACGGAGACCCAGTACTTC.

Note on this clone: This same CDR3 is encoded by further DNA sequences in the sample. This chain uses TRBV28 with TRBJ2-3; the D gene is possibly TRBD1 (5 bases). V was clipped by 4 bases and J by 3 bases, with 14 bases between them. Germline V gene sequence: CDR1 MDHEN, CDR2 SYDVKM. CDR3 length: 15 residues. The CDR3 loop reads CASSSPGQGTDTQYF. DNA for the CDR3: TGTGCCAGCAGTTCTCCCGGTCAGGGAACAGATACGCAGTATTTT. Full variable domain (rest looked up from reference TRBV28 and TRBJ2-3): DVKVTQSSRYLVKRTGEKVFLECVQDMDHENMFWYRQDPGLGLRLIYFSYDVKMKEKGDIPEGYSVSREKKERFSLILESASTNQTSMYLCASSSPGQGTDTQYFGPGTRLTVL.

This chain uses TRBV5-1 with TRBJ1-3; 7 bases line up with TRBD1. CDR3 size: 14 residues. V lost 4 bases, J lost 0 bases, and 1 base stayed unmatched. The germline CDR1 and CDR2 sequences are SGHRS and YFSETQ. The CDR3 sequence is CASSRDSSGNTIYF. CDR3 coding DNA: TGCGCCAGCAGCCGGGACAGCTCTGGAAACACCATATATTTT.

The chain joins TRBV18 to TRBJ1-1; D is uncertain. Germline V gives CDR1 KGHSH, CDR2 LQKENI. The V and J ends lost 6 bases and 3 bases respectively, with 14 bases between them. The CDR3 is 14 amino acids. In DNA, the CDR3 is TGTGCCAGCTCCGGGATTATTAGGGACACTGAAGCTTTCTTT. It yields the protein CASSGIIRDTEAFF.

This chain uses TRBV7-2 with TRBJ1-2, with 8 bases identical to TRBD1. Trimming cost V 5 bases and J 4 bases; bases outside gene matches: 6. The CDR3 totals 14 residues. CDR1 is SGHTA, CDR2 FQGNSA, per germline. DNA for the CDR3: TGTGCCAGCAGCACGGGGACAGGTAGCTATGGCTACACCTTC. Protein product: CASSTGTGSYGYTF.

This chain joins TRBV7-8 and TRBJ1-6; 9 bases map to TRBD1. Losses at the gene ends were 1 base for V and 7 bases for J; bases not matched to a gene: 11. Germline V gene lookup returns CDR1 SGHVS and CDR2 FQNEAQ. This CDR3 is 18 amino acids long. The CDR3 protein is CASSLEGQQGAWNSPLHF. The CDR3 DNA reads TGTGCCAGCAGCTTAGAGGGGCAACAGGGGGCATGGAATTCACCCCTCCACTTT.

The rearrangement joins TRBV7-2 to TRBJ1-3, with 8 bases identical to TRBD1. With V trimmed by 7 bases and J by 4 bases, 6 bases remained unmatched. Per germline, CDR1 SGHTA and CDR2 FQGNSA. CDR3 length: 14 residues. This chain's CDR3 is CASTRQGSGNTIYF. CDR3 DNA: TGTGCCAGCACGAGACAGGGGTCCGGAAACACCATATATTTT.

V and J are TRBV28 and TRBJ2-7, with 8 bases fitting TRBD1. Germline V gene lookup returns CDR1 MDHEN and CDR2 SYDVKM. After removal of 5 bases from V and 4 bases from J, the junction contained 7 bases not matched to a gene. The CDR3 loop spans 14 amino acids. Here the CDR3 reads CASSPPDRDYEQYF. The CDR3 DNA follows: TGTGCCAGCAGTCCTCCGGACAGGGATTACGAGCAGTACTTC.

The V call is TRBV7-2, the J call TRBJ2-7, with 9 bases matching TRBD2. The V gene end was trimmed by 5 bases and the J gene end by 0 bases; junction bases not matched to a gene: 8. The CDR3 runs 16 residues. CDR1 and CDR2 from the germline V gene are SGHTA and FQGNSA. The CDR3: CASSHLAGMSSYEQYF. In DNA form, the CDR3 reads TGTGCCAGCAGCCACCTAGCGGGGATGAGCTCCTACGAGCAGTACTTC.

The gene calls are TRBV9 and TRBJ1-1; D gene unclear. The CDR3 contains 13 residues. Trimming pared 0 bases from V and 8 bases from J, leaving 11 bases between. From germline, CDR1 is SGDLS and CDR2 YYNGEE. CDR3 nucleotides: TGTGCCAGCAGCGTAGCTGGAGAAATAGAAGCTTTCTTT. Its protein is CASSVAGEIEAFF.

The CDR3 is CASSFGGYYNEQFF. The DNA for the CDR3 is TGTGCCAGCAGCTTTGGGGGCTACTACAATGAGCAGTTCTTC. The genes are TRBV7-2 and TRBJ2-1; D possibly corresponds to TRBD1 (6 bases). The CDR3 extends over 14 amino acids. V was pared by 3 bases and J by 3 bases, with 9 bases between. Germline CDR1 SGHTA, CDR2 FQGNSA. Full variable domain (rest looked up from reference TRBV7-2 and TRBJ2-1): GAGVSQSPSNKVTEKGKDVELRCDPISGHTALYWYRQSLGQGLEFLIYFQGNSAPDKSGLPSDRFSAERTGGSVSTLTIQRTQQEDSAVYLCASSFGGYYNEQFFGPGTRLTVL.

CDR3: CASSRGQGADTEAFF. CDR3 nucleotides: TGTGCCAGCAGTCGGGGACAGGGGGCGGACACTGAAGCTTTCTTT. V is TRBV2 and J is TRBJ1-1, with 12 bases aligning to TRBD1. Germline values: CDR1 SNHLY, CDR2 FYNNEI. V was pared by 5 bases and J by 3 bases, with 4 bases of the junction left unmatched. The CDR3 consists of 15 residues.

V usage is TRBV9 and J usage is TRBJ2-7; D is unclear. This CDR3 spans 13 amino acids. Germline V CDR1 and CDR2: SGDLS, YYNGEE. The V end was cut by 0 bases, the J end by 5 bases, with 9 bases between. The CDR3 loop reads CASSVVPRDEQYF. Written as DNA, the CDR3 is TGTGCCAGCAGCGTAGTCCCCCGGGACGAGCAGTACTTC. The complete variable domain, with remaining parts taken from reference TRBV9 and TRBJ2-7, reads DSGVTQTPKHLITATGQRVTLRCSPRSGDLSVYWYQQSLDQGLQFLIQYYNGEERAKGNILERFSAQQFPDLHSELNLSSLELGDSALYFCASSVVPRDEQYFGPGTRLTVT.

The genes are TRBV4-2 and TRBJ2-5, with 7 bases fitting TRBD2. Germline V lookup: CDR1 LGHNA, CDR2 YNFKEQ. With V trimmed by 2 bases and J by 4 bases, 4 bases remained unmatched. This CDR3 region has 14 residues. CDR3 sequence: CASSQTPSGETQYF. CDR3 coding DNA: TGTGCCAGCAGCCAAACTCCTAGCGGAGAGACCCAGTACTTC.

The chain uses TRBV9 and TRBJ2-1; a possible D gene is TRBD2 (6 bases). This CDR3 region has 16 residues. V was shortened by 0 bases and J by 5 bases, with 15 bases between the two germline ends. The germline CDR1 and CDR2 sequences are SGDLS and YYNGEE. In DNA form, the CDR3 reads TGTGCCAGCAGCGTAGATTCCGGGGGAGGCAACAATGAGCAGTTCTTC. Translated: CASSVDSGGGNNEQFF. The entire variable domain, with the rest obtained from reference TRBV9 and TRBJ2-1, is as follows: DSGVTQTPKHLITATGQRVTLRCSPRSGDLSVYWYQQSLDQGLQFLIQYYNGEERAKGNILERFSAQQFPDLHSELNLSSLELGDSALYFCASSVDSGGGNNEQFFGPGTRLTVL.

The chain is built from TRBV5-1 and TRBJ2-7; D possibly corresponds to TRBD1 (5 bases). Germline V gene data show CDR1 as SGHRS and CDR2 as YFSETQ. The V gene lost 4 bases and the J gene lost 6 bases, with 14 bases spanning the gap. CDR3 length: 13 residues. Written as DNA, the CDR3 is TGCGCCAGCAGCGGGCAGGGTCGGAGCGAGCAGTACTTC. Translated, it gives CASSGQGRSEQYF. Combining the CDR3 with reference TRBV5-1 and TRBJ2-7 gives the whole variable domain KAGVTQTPRYLIKTRGQQVTLSCSPISGHRSVSWYQQTPGQGLQFLFEYFSETQRNKGNFPGRFSGRQFSNSRSEMNVSTLELGDSALYLCASSGQGRSEQYFGPGTRLTVT.

The genes are TRBV27 and TRBJ2-1; 9 bases are shared with TRBD1. The CDR3 has 16 amino acids. The V segment lost 2 bases and the J segment 7 bases; nucleotides outside the gene matches: 9. Germline lookup yields CDR1 MNHEY and CDR2 SMNVEV (reference sequence). In nucleotides, the CDR3 is TGTGCCAGCAGTTTAAAGGACAGGGGCCGGGGGAATGAGCAGTTCTTC. It encodes CASSLKDRGRGNEQFF.

Comments on this clone: This sample also contains other DNA sequences that code for the same CDR3. The chain uses TRBV7-9 and TRBJ1-1, with a possible D match to TRBD1 (6 bases). The V end lost 2 bases, the J end lost 0 bases, and 10 bases lay between the germline ends. In germline, CDR1 is SEHNR, CDR2 FQNEAQ (reference sequence). The CDR3 totals 15 residues. CDR3 in DNA: TGTGCCAGCAGCTTACTGAAGGGGGTGAACACTGAAGCTTTCTTT. It translates to CASSLLKGVNTEAFF.

V is TRBV6-1 and J is TRBJ2-4; 10 bases align to TRBD1. V shed 8 bases, J shed 8 bases, and the junction held 6 bases outside the gene matches. This CDR3 has 13 amino acids. Per germline, CDR1 MNHNS and CDR2 SASEGT. The CDR3 loop is CASRDRGVDIQYF. The DNA of the CDR3 is TGTGCCAGCCGGGACAGGGGAGTAGACATTCAGTACTTC.

The chain links TRBV11-2 to TRBJ2-5, with TRBD1 as a possible D gene (6 bases). Germline V gene sequence: CDR1 SGHAT, CDR2 FQNNGV. There are 13 residues in the CDR3. The V end was cut by 5 bases, the J end by 2 bases, with 9 bases between. The chain's CDR3 is CASSRGTQETQYF. As DNA, the CDR3 is TGTGCCAGCAGCCGTGGGACACAAGAGACCCAGTACTTC.

As to this clone: One end of the junction is discordant with germline, which a read error may explain. V and J are TRBV13 and TRBJ2-5; 9 positions agree with TRBD2. This CDR3 region has 14 residues. CDR1 and CDR2 from the germline V gene are PRHDT and FYEKMQ (reference sequence). CDR3 bases: TGTGCTAGCAGCTTAGCGGGGGAGCAAGAGACCCAGTACTTC. Amino acids: CASSLAGEQETQYF.

The chain carries TRBV9 and TRBJ1-2; 7 bases agree with TRBD1. V gave up 5 bases and J gave up 4 bases; unmatched junction bases: 5. The CDR3 is 13 amino acids. Germline assignment: CDR1 SGDLS and CDR2 YYNGEE. CDR3 sequence reads: CASSAQGGYGYTF. The CDR3 DNA follows: TGTGCCAGCAGTGCGCAGGGGGGCTATGGCTACACCTTC.

The chain carries TRBV7-9 and TRBJ1-1, with a possible D match to TRBD1 (6 bases). Germline V gives CDR1 SEHNR, CDR2 FQNEAQ (reference sequence). The CDR3 extends over 13 amino acids. The V gene lost 4 bases and the J gene lost 6 bases, with 12 bases spanning the gap. The CDR3 loop is CASSSSGQPEAFF. CDR3 in DNA: TGTGCCAGCAGCTCGAGCGGACAGCCTGAAGCTTTCTTT.

CDR3 bases: TGTGCTCAGCGCAGGGGGCTGGATCAGCCCCAGCATTTT. Its translation is CAQRRGLDQPQHF. This chain connects TRBV12-5 to TRBJ1-5, with TRBD1 matching 8 bases. The CDR3 runs 13 residues. Germline trimming cut 11 bases from V and 5 bases from J; bases unmatched to any gene: 8. CDR1 is LGHNT, CDR2 FRNRAP, per germline.

The chain combines TRBV11-3 with TRBJ2-5, with 9 bases lining up with TRBD1. The V gene's germline CDR1 is SGHNT and CDR2 YENEEA. Losses at the gene ends were 5 bases for V and 5 bases for J; bases not matched to a gene: 9. The CDR3 consists of 15 residues. CDR3 region: CASSLRDRVGETQYF. CDR3 bases: TGTGCCAGCAGCCTCCGGGACAGGGTAGGGGAGACCCAGTACTTC.

The chain recombines TRBV27 with TRBJ1-4, with 10 positions matching TRBD1. The trim removed 5 bases at V and 7 bases at J, leaving 4 bases unmatched. CDR3 size: 14 residues. Germline CDR1 and CDR2: MNHEY and SMNVEV (reference sequence). In DNA, the CDR3 is TGTGCCAGCAGTCTGGGACAGGGGAGTGAAAAACTGTTTTTT. Amino acids: CASSLGQGSEKLFF.

The chain joins TRBV4-2 to TRBJ1-4, with 10 bases matching TRBD1. Unmatched junction bases numbered 11, after V lost 5 bases and J lost 11 bases. Germline V lookup: CDR1 LGHNA, CDR2 YNFKEQ. The CDR3 is 15 residues long. Written as DNA, the CDR3 is TGTGCCAGCAGCGCCGCCGGGACAGGGGTGGATAAACTGTTTTTT. It is translated as CASSAAGTGVDKLFF.

The chain is built from TRBV7-3 and TRBJ2-3; 9 nucleotides align to TRBD2. This CDR3 is built from 15 residues. Trimming cost V 4 bases and J 1 base; bases outside gene matches: 3. Germline V CDR1 and CDR2: SGHTA, FQGTGA. The DNA for the CDR3 is TGTGCCAGCAGCTCCGGGACTAGCCGCACAGATACGCAGTATTTT. This sequence encodes CASSSGTSRTDTQYF.

The chain joins TRBV5-1 to TRBJ2-5; the match to TRBD1 covers 7 bases. This CDR3 region has 13 residues. CDR1 SGHRS and CDR2 YFSETQ come from the germline V gene. The V and J ends lost 6 bases and 5 bases, in that order; junction bases with no gene match: 7. The CDR3: CASKGAWGETQYF. For the CDR3, the DNA is TGCGCCAGCAAGGGGGCCTGGGGGGAGACCCAGTACTTC.